This TCR beta chain is drawn from a study of CD8+CD57+ T cells in acquired aplastic anemia. Overall study: The study obtained 10 million to 12 million reads on average for CD4+ cells from healthy donors.

CDR1 is MNHNS, CDR2 SASEGT, per germline. The CDR3 is made up of 13 amino acids. Between the trimmed V and J ends, which lost 4 bases and 4 bases, there was a span of 10 bases. The use of genomic DNA as template underpinned the TCR beta VDJ and CDR3 profiling. In TCRdb, the reads were re-called with MiXCR into one record per CDR3 protein. The table has some 240,000 distinct CDR3 sequences, roughly 35% seen once; the top ten hold about 1.1%. The chain joins TRBV6-1 to TRBJ1-2, with D perhaps matching TRBD1 (6 bases). The sequence was collected from a human donor in good health, serving as a control. Source material: sorted CD4+, CD8+, or CD8+CD57+ T cells (not recorded which) from PBMCs. CDR3 nucleotides: TGTGCCAGCAGTGTCGGACAGAGCTATGGCTACACCTTC. It encodes CASSVGQSYGYTF.